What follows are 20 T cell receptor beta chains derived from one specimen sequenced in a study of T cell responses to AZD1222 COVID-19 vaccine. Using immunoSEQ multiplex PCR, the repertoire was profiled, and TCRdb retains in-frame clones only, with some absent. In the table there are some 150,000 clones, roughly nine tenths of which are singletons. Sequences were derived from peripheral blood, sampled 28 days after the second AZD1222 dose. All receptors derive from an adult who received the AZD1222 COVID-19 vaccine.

In DNA form, the CDR3 reads TGTGCCAGCAGAAGCGGGACAGGGATTGGATCACCCCTCCACTTT. Residues: CASRSGTGIGSPLHF. The chain is built from TRBV6-5 and TRBJ1-6; 9 bases agree with TRBD1. The CDR3 has 15 residues. V shed 6 bases, J shed 10 bases, and the junction held 10 bases outside the gene matches. Looked up from germline, CDR1 is MNHEY and CDR2 is SVGAGI.

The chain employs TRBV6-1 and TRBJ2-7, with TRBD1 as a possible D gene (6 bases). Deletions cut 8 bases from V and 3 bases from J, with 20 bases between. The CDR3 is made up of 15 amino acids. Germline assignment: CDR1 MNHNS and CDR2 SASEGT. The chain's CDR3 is CASVGGGREIYEQYF. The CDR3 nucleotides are TGTGCCAGCGTTGGGGGCGGCAGGGAAATCTACGAGCAGTACTTC.

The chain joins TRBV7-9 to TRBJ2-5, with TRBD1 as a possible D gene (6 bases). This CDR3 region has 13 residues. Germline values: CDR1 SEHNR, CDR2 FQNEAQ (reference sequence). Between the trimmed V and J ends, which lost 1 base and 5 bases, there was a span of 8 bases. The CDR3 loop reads CASSLGDRETQYF. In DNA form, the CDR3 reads TGTGCCAGCAGCTTAGGTGACAGGGAGACCCAGTACTTC.

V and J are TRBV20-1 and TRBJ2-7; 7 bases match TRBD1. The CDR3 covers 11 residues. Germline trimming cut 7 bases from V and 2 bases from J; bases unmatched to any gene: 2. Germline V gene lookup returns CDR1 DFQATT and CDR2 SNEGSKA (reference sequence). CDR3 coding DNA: TGCAGTGGCGACAGGGCCTACGAGCAGTACTTC. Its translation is CSGDRAYEQYF.

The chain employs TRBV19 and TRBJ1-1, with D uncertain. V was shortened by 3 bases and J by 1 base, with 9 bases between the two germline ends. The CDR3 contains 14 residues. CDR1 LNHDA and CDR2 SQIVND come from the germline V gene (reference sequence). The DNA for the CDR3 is TGTGCCAGTAGTATTCTTGCCGCGAACACTGAAGCTTTCTTT. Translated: CASSILAANTEAFF.

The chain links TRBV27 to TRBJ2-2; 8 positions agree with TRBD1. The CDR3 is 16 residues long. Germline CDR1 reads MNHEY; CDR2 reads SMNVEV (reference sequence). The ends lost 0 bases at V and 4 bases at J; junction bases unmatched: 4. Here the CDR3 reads CASSLSWTGSTGELFF. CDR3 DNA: TGTGCCAGCAGTTTATCATGGACAGGGAGCACCGGGGAGCTGTTTTTT.

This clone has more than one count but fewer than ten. Here the CDR3 reads CASSKTESGSSGELFF. For the CDR3, the DNA is TGTGCCAGCAGTAAGACCGAAAGCGGGAGCTCCGGGGAGCTGTTTTTT. This rearrangement joins TRBV6-2 or TRBV6-3 to TRBJ2-2; 8 nucleotides line up with TRBD2. Trimming at V came to 5 bases and at J to 6 bases, leaving 11 bases not matched to a gene. Germline V gene lookup returns CDR1 MNHEY and CDR2 SVGEGT. This CDR3 spans 16 amino acids.

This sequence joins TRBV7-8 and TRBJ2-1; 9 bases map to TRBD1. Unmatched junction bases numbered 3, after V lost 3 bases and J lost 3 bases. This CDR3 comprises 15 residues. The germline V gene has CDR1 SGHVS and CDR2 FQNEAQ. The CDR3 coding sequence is TGTGCCAGCAGCTTCCGGGACAGGGACTACAATGAGCAGTTCTTC. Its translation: CASSFRDRDYNEQFF.

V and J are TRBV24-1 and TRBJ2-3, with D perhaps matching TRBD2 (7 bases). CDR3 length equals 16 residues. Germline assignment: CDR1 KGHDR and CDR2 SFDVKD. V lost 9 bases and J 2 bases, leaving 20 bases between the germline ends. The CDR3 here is CATSGGDRRNTDTQYF. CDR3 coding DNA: TGTGCCACCTCGGGGGGCGACAGGCGGAACACAGATACGCAGTATTTT.

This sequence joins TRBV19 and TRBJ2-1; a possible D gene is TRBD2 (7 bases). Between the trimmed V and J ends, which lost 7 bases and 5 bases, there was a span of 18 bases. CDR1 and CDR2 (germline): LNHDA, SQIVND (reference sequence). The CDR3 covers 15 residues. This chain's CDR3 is CASNRDAGVDNEQFF. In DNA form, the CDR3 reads TGTGCCAGTAACAGGGATGCGGGAGTGGACAATGAGCAGTTCTTC.

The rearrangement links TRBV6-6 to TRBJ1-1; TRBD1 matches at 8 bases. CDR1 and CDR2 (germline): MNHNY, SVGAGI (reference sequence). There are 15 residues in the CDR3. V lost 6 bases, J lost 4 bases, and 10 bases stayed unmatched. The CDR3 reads CASSGKTGVSTEAFF. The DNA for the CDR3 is TGTGCCAGCAGCGGTAAGACAGGGGTGAGCACTGAAGCTTTCTTT.

The CDR3 DNA is TGCAGCGTTGAAGTAAAGATCGGGTCCACTGAAGCTTTCTTT. This encodes CSVEVKIGSTEAFF. V gene TRBV29-1 combines with J gene TRBJ1-1; D gene unclear. Trimming shortened V by 1 base and J by 4 bases, and 13 bases separated the two germline ends. The CDR3 is 14 amino acids. Germline V gives CDR1 SQVTM, CDR2 ANQGSEA.

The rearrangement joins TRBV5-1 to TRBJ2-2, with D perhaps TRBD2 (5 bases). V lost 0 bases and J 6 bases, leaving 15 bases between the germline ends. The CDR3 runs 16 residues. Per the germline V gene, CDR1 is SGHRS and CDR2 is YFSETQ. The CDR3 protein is CASSLDRLARAGELFF. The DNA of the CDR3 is TGCGCCAGCAGCTTGGATAGGCTAGCTCGGGCCGGGGAGCTGTTTTTT.

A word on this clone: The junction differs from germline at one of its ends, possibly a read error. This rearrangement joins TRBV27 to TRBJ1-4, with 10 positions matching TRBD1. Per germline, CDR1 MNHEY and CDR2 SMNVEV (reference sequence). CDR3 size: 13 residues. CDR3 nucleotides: TGTGCCAGCAGTATCACCGGGACAGGGGTCGAGATTTTT. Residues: CASSITGTGVEIF.

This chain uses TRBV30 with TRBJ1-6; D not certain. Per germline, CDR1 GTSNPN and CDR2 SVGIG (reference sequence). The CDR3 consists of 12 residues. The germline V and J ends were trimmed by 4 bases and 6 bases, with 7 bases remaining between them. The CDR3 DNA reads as TGTGCCTGGAAAAGCGGTAATTCACCCCTCCACTTT. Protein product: CAWKSGNSPLHF.

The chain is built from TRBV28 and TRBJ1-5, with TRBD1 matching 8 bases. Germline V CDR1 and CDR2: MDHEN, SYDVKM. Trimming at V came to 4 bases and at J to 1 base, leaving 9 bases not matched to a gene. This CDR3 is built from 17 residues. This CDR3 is CASSSIQGGLSNQPQHF. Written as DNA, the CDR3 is TGTGCCAGCAGTTCGATACAGGGGGGATTAAGCAATCAGCCCCAGCATTTT.

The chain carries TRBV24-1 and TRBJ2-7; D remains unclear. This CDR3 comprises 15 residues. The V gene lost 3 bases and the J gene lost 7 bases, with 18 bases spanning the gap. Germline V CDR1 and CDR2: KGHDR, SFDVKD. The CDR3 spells CATSDGAQTAREQYF. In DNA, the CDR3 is TGTGCCACCAGTGATGGAGCCCAGACCGCTCGGGAGCAGTACTTC.

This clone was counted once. CDR3 residues: CASSLNDPGSNSPLHF. The CDR3 DNA sequence: TGTGCCAGCAGCTTAAATGACCCAGGCTCGAATTCACCCCTCCACTTT. This chain connects TRBV7-8 to TRBJ1-6; D not resolved. The CDR3 runs 16 residues. Germline V gives CDR1 SGHVS, CDR2 FQNEAQ. Between the trimmed V and J ends, which lost 2 bases and 7 bases, there was a span of 15 bases.

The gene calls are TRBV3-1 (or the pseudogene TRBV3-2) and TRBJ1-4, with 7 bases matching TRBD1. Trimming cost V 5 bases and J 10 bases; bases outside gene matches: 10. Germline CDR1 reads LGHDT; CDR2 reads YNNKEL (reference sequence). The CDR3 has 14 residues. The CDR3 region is CASSLQGRVGKLFF. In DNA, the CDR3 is TGTGCCAGCAGCTTACAGGGGCGCGTCGGAAAACTGTTTTTT.

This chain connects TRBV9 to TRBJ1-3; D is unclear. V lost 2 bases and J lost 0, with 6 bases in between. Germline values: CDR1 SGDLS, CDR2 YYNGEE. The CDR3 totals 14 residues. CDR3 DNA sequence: TGTGCCAGCAGCGTCCCAGACTCTGGAAACACCATATATTTT. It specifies CASSVPDSGNTIYF.